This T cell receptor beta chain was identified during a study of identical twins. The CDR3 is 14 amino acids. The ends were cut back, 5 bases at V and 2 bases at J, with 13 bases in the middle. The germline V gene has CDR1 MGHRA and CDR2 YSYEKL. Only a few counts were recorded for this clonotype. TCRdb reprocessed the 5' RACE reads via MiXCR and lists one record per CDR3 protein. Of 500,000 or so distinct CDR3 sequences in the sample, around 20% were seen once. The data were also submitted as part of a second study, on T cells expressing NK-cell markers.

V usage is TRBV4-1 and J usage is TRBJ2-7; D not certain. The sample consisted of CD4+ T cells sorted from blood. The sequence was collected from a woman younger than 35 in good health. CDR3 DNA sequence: TGCGCCAGCAGCGAAAGTGGAGCTCCCTACGAGCAGTACTTC. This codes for CASSESGAPYEQYF.